This TCR beta chain was recovered during a study of identical twins. Germline CDR1 is SGDLS and CDR2 is YYNGEE. Trimming removed 4 bases from V and 4 bases from J, with 16 bases in between. The CDR3 totals 15 residues. TCRdb used MiXCR to reprocess the 5' RACE reads, holding one entry per CDR3 protein. The top ten clones hold roughly 0.44% of a sample with more than 400,000 distinct CDR3 sequences, about 15% of them seen once. These same data were also listed under a study on yellow fever vaccine responses in identical twins.

This TCR was recovered from a young woman in good health. V gene TRBV9 combines with J gene TRBJ2-3; perhaps TRBD1 as D (5 bases). The sample taken for sequencing was CD4+ T cells sorted from blood. In nucleotides, the CDR3 is TGTGCCAGCAGCATCATGGGGCCCGGCCCAGATACGCAGTATTTT. It translates to CASSIMGPGPDTQYF.